The 16 T cell receptor beta chains given below trace back to one sample, sequenced in a study of blood T cell repertoires in COVID-19. Data came from immunoSEQ multiplex PCR; TCRdb stores just in-frame clones and leaves some out. Of 85,000 to 120,000 clones listed, 75% to 85% are singletons. The sample taken for sequencing was peripheral blood. Receptors were obtained from an older man with COVID-19, enrolled during active disease.

The CDR3 protein is CASRPPPGVSNQPQHF. In nucleotides, the CDR3 is TGTGCCAGCAGACCTCCTCCCGGGGTTAGCAATCAGCCCCAGCATTTT. The chain employs TRBV6-6 and TRBJ1-5; D gene unclear. Trimming pared 6 bases from V and 0 bases from J, leaving 15 bases between. Germline V gene lookup returns CDR1 MNHNY and CDR2 SVGAGI (reference sequence). CDR3 length: 16 amino acids.

The V gene is TRBV29-1, the J gene TRBJ2-5, with D possibly matching TRBD2 (6 bases). The V gene's germline CDR1 is SQVTM and CDR2 ANQGSEA. This CDR3 is built from 12 residues. Deletions cut 6 bases from V and 7 bases from J, with 15 bases between. The CDR3: CSVGTDGLTQYF. Here the CDR3 DNA reads TGCAGCGTCGGGACTGACGGTCTGACCCAGTACTTC.

The sample holds a few counts of this clone. The chain combines TRBV4-3 with TRBJ2-7, with a weak D call TRBD1 (7 bases). Trimming shortened V by 0 bases and J by 4 bases, and 19 bases separated the two germline ends. CDR1 and CDR2 (germline): LGHNA, YSLEER. The length of the CDR3 is 17 residues. The CDR3 loop reads CASSQDRSRGVLYEQYF. The CDR3 nucleotides are TGCGCCAGCAGCCAAGATCGGTCCAGGGGGGTTCTATACGAGCAGTACTTC.

The V gene is TRBV28, the J gene TRBJ1-1; possibly TRBD1 for D (5 bases). V was trimmed by 3 bases and J by 4 bases, leaving 9 bases between them. CDR1 is MDHEN and CDR2 is SYDVKM in the germline V gene. The length of the CDR3 is 13 residues. For the CDR3, the DNA is TGTGCCAGCAGTTTTGGGGGGATCACTGAAGCTTTCTTT. Its protein product is CASSFGGITEAFF.

This chain links TRBV27 with TRBJ1-5; a weak D match, TRBD1 (5 bases). The V end lost 3 bases, the J end lost 7 bases, and 13 bases lay between the germline ends. The CDR3 loop spans 14 amino acids. The germline V gene has CDR1 MNHEY and CDR2 SMNVEV (reference sequence). CDR3 DNA: TGTGCCAGCAGTTTGTGGCCAAGGGGACAGCCCCAGCATTTT. Translation gives CASSLWPRGQPQHF.

This rearrangement joins TRBV6-5 to TRBJ1-1, with 10 bases lining up with TRBD1. Germline CDR1 MNHEY, CDR2 SVGAGI. Trimming took 6 bases from V and 2 from J; bases not matched to a gene: 3. The CDR3 has 14 residues. CDR3 in amino acids: CASRGQGRNTEAFF. The CDR3 region has the DNA TGTGCCAGCAGGGGACAGGGGAGAAACACTGAAGCTTTCTTT.

About this clone itself: Mismatch with germline at one junction end may stem from a read error. V gene TRBV11-3 combines with J gene TRBJ2-1, with 7 bases identical to TRBD2. CDR3 length equals 14 residues. Germline CDR1 is SGHNT and CDR2 is YENEEA. CDR3 nucleotides: TGTGCCAGCAGCTTAAGGGCTAGCGGATATGAACAGTTCTTC. Translation: CASSLRASGYEQFF.

This chain joins TRBV7-9 and TRBJ2-3, with D maybe TRBD2 (5 bases). Germline loops: CDR1 SEHNR, CDR2 FQNEAQ (reference sequence). The V gene lost 3 bases and the J gene lost 0 bases, with 16 bases spanning the gap. The CDR3 contains 17 residues. For the CDR3, the DNA is TGTGCCAGCAGCTTCCTGAGGGTTTCCTCTAGCACAGATACGCAGTATTTT. It encodes CASSFLRVSSSTDTQYF.

The sample holds a few counts of this clone. V gene TRBV28 combines with J gene TRBJ1-4, with 7 bases lining up with TRBD1. V lost 8 bases, J lost 1 base, and 4 bases stayed unmatched. The CDR3 loop spans 14 amino acids. In germline, CDR1 is MDHEN, CDR2 SYDVKM. CDR3 sequence: CASGGTVTNEKLFF. The CDR3 bases are TGTGCCAGCGGGGGGACAGTAACTAATGAAAAACTGTTTTTT.

The chain recombines TRBV29-1 with TRBJ2-4; TRBD2 is a possible D gene (6 bases). V lost 2 bases, J lost 0 bases, and 23 bases lay in between. The CDR3 extends over 19 amino acids. Germline lookup yields CDR1 SQVTM and CDR2 ANQGSEA. CDR3 bases: TGCAGCGTTGAAAATAGGCGGGACCGAGACTCTCTAGCCAAAAACATTCAGTACTTC. It encodes CSVENRRDRDSLAKNIQYF.

The CDR3 region has the DNA TGCAGTGCTAGTTCCGGGAACTATGGCTACACCTTC. This codes for CSASSGNYGYTF. The chain joins TRBV20-1 to TRBJ1-2, with D unresolved. CDR3 length equals 12 residues. Trimming took off 3 bases at V and 2 bases at J, with 7 bases between the two ends. Germline V gives CDR1 DFQATT, CDR2 SNEGSKA (reference sequence).

The chain is built from TRBV29-1 and TRBJ1-2; TRBD1 might be the D (6 bases). The V gene lost 8 bases and the J gene lost 7 bases, with 20 bases spanning the gap. The CDR3 covers 13 residues. Germline-derived CDR1 and CDR2 are SQVTM and ANQGSEA. In nucleotides, the CDR3 is TGCAGCTCTCGAGGGGGGGACGCCAGTGGCTACACCTTC. Protein sequence: CSSRGGDASGYTF.

This clone turned up a few times. The V and J genes are TRBV5-1 and TRBJ2-7; 8 bases fit TRBD2. The germline V gene has CDR1 SGHRS and CDR2 YFSETQ. The CDR3 contains 15 residues. Germline trimming cut 5 bases from V and 3 bases from J; bases unmatched to any gene: 10. The CDR3 DNA is TGCGCCAGCAGTGAATCTCCCGGGACTAGCTACGAGCAGTACTTC. It translates to CASSESPGTSYEQYF.

The chain is built from TRBV7-3 and TRBJ2-2; a weak D match, TRBD2 (6 bases). Trimming took off 6 bases at V and 0 bases at J, with 8 bases between the two ends. The CDR3 spans 14 residues. Germline CDR1 SGHTA, CDR2 FQGTGA. The CDR3 bases are TGTGCCAGCAGAAGGGACTCGAACACCGGGGAGCTGTTTTTT. It translates to CASRRDSNTGELFF.

This clone was detected a few times. This chain connects TRBV29-1 to TRBJ1-4; D remains unclear. The CDR3 sequence is 11 residues long. V was clipped by 4 bases and J by 6 bases, with 6 bases between them. CDR1 SQVTM and CDR2 ANQGSEA come from the germline V gene. The CDR3 DNA follows: TGCAGCGTTGGCGTTTATGAAAAACTGTTTTTT. Translating it yields CSVGVYEKLFF.

This chain connects TRBV2 to TRBJ2-7; 7 positions match TRBD1. V shed 1 base, J shed 0 bases, and the junction held 6 bases outside the gene matches. This CDR3 spans 16 amino acids. Germline CDR1 SNHLY, CDR2 FYNNEI. CDR3 amino acids: CASSEDRTGLSYEQYF. CDR3 nucleotides: TGTGCCAGCAGTGAAGATAGGACAGGCCTCTCCTACGAGCAGTACTTC.